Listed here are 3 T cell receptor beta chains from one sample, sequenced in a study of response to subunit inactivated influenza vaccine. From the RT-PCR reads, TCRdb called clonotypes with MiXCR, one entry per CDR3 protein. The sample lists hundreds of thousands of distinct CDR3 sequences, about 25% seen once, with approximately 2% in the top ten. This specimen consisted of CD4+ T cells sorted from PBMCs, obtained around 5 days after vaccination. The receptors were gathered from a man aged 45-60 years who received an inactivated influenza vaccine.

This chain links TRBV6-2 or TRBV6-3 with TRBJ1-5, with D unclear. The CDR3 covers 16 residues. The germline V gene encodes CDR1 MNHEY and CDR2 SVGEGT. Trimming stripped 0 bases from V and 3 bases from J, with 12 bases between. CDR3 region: CASSYSYVWDNQPQHF. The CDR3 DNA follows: TGTGCCAGCAGTTACTCGTATGTGTGGGACAATCAGCCCCAGCATTTT.

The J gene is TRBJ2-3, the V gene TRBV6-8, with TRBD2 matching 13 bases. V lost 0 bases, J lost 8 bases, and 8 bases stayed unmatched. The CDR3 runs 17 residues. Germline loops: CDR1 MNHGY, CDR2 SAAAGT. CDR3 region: CASSYSSLAGGIGTQYF. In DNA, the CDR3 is TGTGCCAGCAGTTACTCGTCACTAGCGGGAGGGATCGGTACGCAGTATTTT.

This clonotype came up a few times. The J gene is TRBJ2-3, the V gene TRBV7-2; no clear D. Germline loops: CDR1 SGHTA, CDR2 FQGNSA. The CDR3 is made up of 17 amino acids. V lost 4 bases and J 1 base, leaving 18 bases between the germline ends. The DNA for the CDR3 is TGTGCCAGCAGCTCTCGTCCGGACGAGCTCCGCACAGATACGCAGTATTTT. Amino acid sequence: CASSSRPDELRTDTQYF.